The sequence of this TCR beta chain was determined in a study of T cell responses to AZD1222 COVID-19 vaccine. Study-level results: Clonal diversity may have been underestimated, and the donors were mostly white British, with more females than males.

Some clones are missing from TCRdb's copy, which holds only in-frame ones; the method was immunoSEQ multiplex PCR. The sample contains just over 150,000 clones, 90% of which appear only once. V shed 4 bases and J 4 bases; nucleotides not matched to a gene: 2. This CDR3 comprises 14 residues. CDR1 is SGDLS and CDR2 is YYNGEE in the germline V gene. As to this clone: The antigen remains undetermined.

This clonotype was obtained from an adult in good health. The chain joins TRBV9 to TRBJ2-1; 10 positions agree with TRBD2. The starting material was peripheral blood, obtained on day 0 of AZD1222 vaccination. CDR3: CASSRTSGYNEQFF. The CDR3 nucleotides are TGTGCCAGCAGCCGGACTAGCGGATACAATGAGCAGTTCTTC.